A single sample is the source of the 26 T cell receptor beta chains below, sequenced in a study of T cell responses to AZD1222 COVID-19 vaccine. Libraries were prepared by immunoSEQ multiplex PCR; TCRdb keeps only in-frame clonotypes and omits some of them. The sample records fewer than 200,000 clones, approximately 90% being singletons. The sequences come from peripheral blood, collected 28 days after the second AZD1222 dose. The receptors come from an adult who received the AZD1222 COVID-19 vaccine.

The rearrangement joins TRBV7-2 to TRBJ1-2; possible D gene TRBD1, 5 bases. Germline CDR1 SGHTA, CDR2 FQGNSA. V lost 3 bases, J lost 5 bases, and 7 bases lay in between. The CDR3 sequence is 12 residues long. The CDR3 DNA reads as TGTGCCAGCAGCTTGCAGGGATATGGCTACACCTTC. It yields the protein CASSLQGYGYTF. The full variable domain, rest sourced from reference TRBV7-2 and TRBJ1-2, is GAGVSQSPSNKVTEKGKDVELRCDPISGHTALYWYRQSLGQGLEFLIYFQGNSAPDKSGLPSDRFSAERTGGSVSTLTIQRTQQEDSAVYLCASSLQGYGYTFGSGTRLTVV.

V gene TRBV3-1 (or the pseudogene TRBV3-2) combines with J gene TRBJ2-7, with D possibly matching TRBD1 (6 bases). In germline, CDR1 is LGHDT, CDR2 YNNKEL (reference sequence). This CDR3 has 13 residues. The V end was cut by 1 base, the J end by 9 bases, with 13 bases between. CDR3 sequence: CASSQGQAYGQYF. The CDR3 bases are TGTGCCAGCAGCCAAGGACAGGCCTATGGGCAGTACTTC.

Note on this clone: The junction shows a germline mismatch at one end, possibly a read error. V is TRBV7-2 and J is TRBJ1-5; 9 bases match TRBD1. The CDR3 length is 16 residues. In germline, CDR1 is SGHTA, CDR2 FQGNSA. DNA of the CDR3: TGTGCCAGCAGCCTAGCGGGACAGGGCTTTATGAAGCCCCAGCATTTT. Protein product: CASSLAGQGFMKPQHF.

The V and J genes are TRBV18 and TRBJ2-7; TRBD1 matches 10 bases. Germline CDR1 and CDR2: KGHSH and LQKENI. The J segment lost 4 bases and the V segment lost 3 bases, leaving 3 bases of the junction unmatched. This CDR3 spans 14 amino acids. Here the CDR3 DNA reads TGTGCCAGCTCACCCGGGACAGGGGAATACGAGCAGTACTTC. It specifies CASSPGTGEYEQYF.

The chain is built from TRBV7-9 and TRBJ2-7; 8 bases agree with TRBD2. This CDR3 has 15 residues. In germline, CDR1 is SEHNR, CDR2 FQNEAQ (reference sequence). The V gene end was trimmed by 1 base and the J gene end by 5 bases; junction bases not matched to a gene: 7. Here the CDR3 reads CASSLVSGGINEQYF. CDR3 DNA: TGTGCCAGCAGCTTAGTAAGCGGGGGTATCAACGAGCAGTACTTC.

This chain uses TRBV6-5 with TRBJ2-7, with D tentatively TRBD1 or TRBD2 (7 bases each). Germline V gives CDR1 MNHEY, CDR2 SVGAGI. Deletions cut 6 bases from V and 2 bases from J, with 14 bases between. The CDR3 totals 14 residues. The CDR3 protein is CASRGGTAPYEQYF. CDR3 bases: TGTGCCAGCAGGGGGGGGACAGCCCCCTACGAGCAGTACTTC.

The chain uses TRBV6-1 and TRBJ1-1, with TRBD1 as a possible D gene (5 bases). CDR1 MNHNS and CDR2 SASEGT come from the germline V gene. CDR3 length: 15 residues. Trimming stripped 2 bases from V and 6 bases from J, with 16 bases between. CDR3 sequence (DNA): TGTGCCAGCAGTGAACTAAGACAGCACCGGTCTGAAGCTTTCTTT. Translated: CASSELRQHRSEAFF.

V gene TRBV12-5 combines with J gene TRBJ1-5, with D possibly TRBD1 on 6 matching bases. The V gene's germline CDR1 is LGHNT and CDR2 FRNRAP. V shed 0 bases and J shed 1 base, with 13 bases lying between them. The CDR3 is 17 amino acids. In DNA form, the CDR3 reads TGTGCTAGTGGTTTGGTTGGCAGGGGACGGAGCAATCAGCCCCAGCATTTT. As protein: CASGLVGRGRSNQPQHF.

The chain couples TRBV27 to TRBJ1-6, with 9 bases that match TRBD1. Losses at the gene ends were 7 bases for V and 10 bases for J; bases not matched to a gene: 5. Germline V gene sequence: CDR1 MNHEY, CDR2 SMNVEV (reference sequence). This CDR3 is built from 13 residues. The CDR3 protein is CASTGTGNSPLHF. DNA for the CDR3: TGTGCCAGCACAGGGACAGGGAACTCACCCCTCCACTTT.

The chain joins TRBV13 to TRBJ2-1; TRBD1 agrees at 7 bases. CDR1 and CDR2 (germline): PRHDT, FYEKMQ (reference sequence). J lost 4 bases, V lost 0 bases, and 0 bases had no gene match. The CDR3 spans 14 residues. The CDR3 sequence: CASSLGQGYNEQFF. Written as DNA, the CDR3 is TGTGCCAGCAGCTTAGGACAGGGGTACAATGAGCAGTTCTTC.

The V call is TRBV6-4, the J call TRBJ2-1; TRBD2 matches at 15 bases. The CDR3 has 14 amino acids. V shed 6 bases and J 13 bases; nucleotides not matched to a gene: 7. Germline V gene data show CDR1 as MRHNA and CDR2 as SNTAGT. The CDR3 here is CASSGLAGGAVQFF. Here the CDR3 DNA reads TGTGCCAGCAGCGGACTAGCGGGGGGGGCGGTTCAGTTCTTC.

This sequence joins TRBV6-9 and TRBJ2-1; 10 bases line up with TRBD1. Germline V CDR1 and CDR2: MNHGY, SVAAGI. The CDR3 is made up of 16 amino acids. The J segment lost 8 bases and the V segment lost 4 bases, leaving 11 bases of the junction unmatched. The CDR3: CASSSYRDRGIDEQFF. The CDR3 nucleotides read TGTGCCAGCAGTTCGTACCGGGACAGGGGAATTGATGAGCAGTTCTTC.

The chain has TRBV6-5 and TRBJ2-2, with D unclear. CDR1 and CDR2 (germline): MNHEY, SVGAGI. Between the trimmed V and J ends, which lost 8 bases and 1 base, there was a span of 8 bases. CDR3 length equals 13 residues. This CDR3 is CASERRNTGELFF. Written as DNA, the CDR3 is TGTGCCAGCGAGAGGAGGAACACCGGGGAGCTGTTTTTT.

The chain has TRBV6-6 and TRBJ2-4, with no clear D. Germline V CDR1 and CDR2: MNHNY, SVGAGI (reference sequence). V was trimmed by 11 bases and J by 0 bases, leaving 11 bases between them. CDR3 size: 13 residues. The CDR3 loop is CAVGALAKNIQYF. CDR3 bases: TGTGCCGTTGGAGCGCTAGCCAAAAACATTCAGTACTTC.

V gene TRBV3-1 (or the pseudogene TRBV3-2) combines with J gene TRBJ1-1; unclear D gene. Germline V gene sequence: CDR1 LGHDT, CDR2 YNNKEL (reference sequence). This CDR3 has 12 amino acids. V shed 1 base and J shed 14 bases, with 14 bases lying between them. This CDR3 reads CASSQGRSNIFF. In DNA, the CDR3 is TGTGCCAGCAGCCAAGGTCGGTCAAATATATTCTTT.

Only one count was recorded for this clone. CDR3 sequence (DNA): TGTGCCACCAGCAGAGATCAATCGGGACAAGAGACCCAGTACTTC. Its translation: CATSRDQSGQETQYF. The chain has TRBV15 and TRBJ2-5; a weak D match, TRBD2 (5 bases). The CDR3 totals 15 residues. Looked up from germline, CDR1 is LNHNV and CDR2 is YYDKDF (reference sequence). V was shortened by 0 bases and J by 2 bases, with 10 bases between the two germline ends.

The gene calls are TRBV6-6 and TRBJ2-3; 9 nucleotides align to TRBD2. The CDR3 covers 17 residues. Germline assignment: CDR1 MNHNY and CDR2 SVGAGI (reference sequence). Trimming took 5 bases from V and 5 from J; bases not matched to a gene: 14. In nucleotides, the CDR3 is TGTGCCAGCAGTCCACGAGCGGGAGGTGTGAGGAAAGATACGCAGTATTTT. Translation gives CASSPRAGGVRKDTQYF.

This clone was detected only once. The CDR3 nucleotides are TGTGCCAGCAGTGCCCACCTAAGCTCCTACGAGCAGTACTTC. It is translated as CASSAHLSSYEQYF. V usage is TRBV27 and J usage is TRBJ2-7; D is undetermined. V was shortened by 5 bases and J by 0 bases, with 11 bases between the two germline ends. Germline V gene data show CDR1 as MNHEY and CDR2 as SMNVEV (reference sequence). The CDR3 length is 14 residues.

This chain links TRBV11-2 with TRBJ2-1, with D perhaps TRBD2 (5 bases). Germline V gene data show CDR1 as SGHAT and CDR2 as FQNNGV. V was shortened by 3 bases and J by 3 bases, with 21 bases between the two germline ends. The CDR3 contains 18 residues. The CDR3 DNA is TGTGCCAGCAGCTTGGGGTCGCGGGCCGCGGCGGGCTACAATGAGCAGTTCTTC. Protein sequence: CASSLGSRAAAGYNEQFF.

The chain combines TRBV18 with TRBJ2-7; D remains unclear. The CDR3 is made up of 14 amino acids. Germline CDR1 reads KGHSH; CDR2 reads LQKENI. Deletions cut 3 bases from V and 0 bases from J, with 9 bases between. The DNA of the CDR3 is TGTGCCAGCTCACCTTCCACGAGCTCCTACGAGCAGTACTTC. It translates to CASSPSTSSYEQYF.

In this sample, this clone turned up once. This chain connects TRBV27 to TRBJ2-3, with no clear D. V lost 1 base to trimming and J lost 6 bases, with 5 bases between them. CDR3 size: 12 residues. Germline lookup yields CDR1 MNHEY and CDR2 SMNVEV (reference sequence). This CDR3 reads CASSLFGDTQYF. The CDR3 DNA is TGTGCCAGCAGTTTATTTGGGGATACGCAGTATTTT.

V gene TRBV19 combines with J gene TRBJ1-5; tentatively, D is TRBD1 (5 bases). This CDR3 comprises 14 residues. Trimming pared 7 bases from V and 7 bases from J, leaving 17 bases between. CDR1 and CDR2 from the germline V gene are LNHDA and SQIVND (reference sequence). Written as DNA, the CDR3 is TGTGCCAGTACGAACCGGGACTTCACGCAGCCCCAGCATTTT. Its translation: CASTNRDFTQPQHF. The variable domain in full, completed from reference TRBV19 and TRBJ1-5, reads DGGITQSPKYLFRKEGQNVTLSCEQNLNHDAMYWYRQDPGQGLRLIYYSQIVNDFQKGDIAEGYSVSREKKESFPLTVTSAQKNPTAFYLCASTNRDFTQPQHFGDGTRLSIL.

The chain combines TRBV11-2 with TRBJ1-1; D unresolved. The V end was cut by 6 bases, the J end by 2 bases, with 19 bases between. The CDR3 contains 16 residues. CDR1 and CDR2 from the germline V gene are SGHAT and FQNNGV. CDR3 protein: CASSFNGGRSNTEAFF. The CDR3 nucleotides are TGTGCCAGCAGTTTCAATGGTGGCAGGTCCAACACTGAAGCTTTCTTT.

The chain carries TRBV29-1 and TRBJ2-2, with D unresolved. In germline, CDR1 is SQVTM, CDR2 ANQGSEA. The V gene lost 1 base and the J gene lost 3 bases, with 9 bases spanning the gap. CDR3 length: 14 amino acids. DNA for the CDR3: TGCAGCGTTGAAGCCGGCAGGCACACCGGGGAGCTGTTTTTT. This sequence encodes CSVEAGRHTGELFF.

Here the CDR3 DNA reads TGTGCCAGCCCCCGGGGACGGAGGAATACGCAGTATTTT. Protein sequence: CASPRGRRNTQYF. The chain employs TRBV2 and TRBJ2-3, with D possibly being TRBD1 or TRBD2 (5 bases each). Germline V gene data show CDR1 as SNHLY and CDR2 as FYNNEI. Trimming left V 8 bases short and J 7 bases short, with 16 bases between. This CDR3 contains 13 residues.

This chain joins TRBV29-1 and TRBJ1-1, with 9 bases that match TRBD1. The germline gives CDR1 SQVTM, CDR2 ANQGSEA. CDR3 size: 15 residues. J was trimmed by 5 bases and V by 1 base; bases with no gene match: 8. The CDR3 DNA follows: TGCAGCGTTGAAGGGGTAACAGGGGGCCGTACTGAAGCTTTCTTT. Translating it yields CSVEGVTGGRTEAFF.